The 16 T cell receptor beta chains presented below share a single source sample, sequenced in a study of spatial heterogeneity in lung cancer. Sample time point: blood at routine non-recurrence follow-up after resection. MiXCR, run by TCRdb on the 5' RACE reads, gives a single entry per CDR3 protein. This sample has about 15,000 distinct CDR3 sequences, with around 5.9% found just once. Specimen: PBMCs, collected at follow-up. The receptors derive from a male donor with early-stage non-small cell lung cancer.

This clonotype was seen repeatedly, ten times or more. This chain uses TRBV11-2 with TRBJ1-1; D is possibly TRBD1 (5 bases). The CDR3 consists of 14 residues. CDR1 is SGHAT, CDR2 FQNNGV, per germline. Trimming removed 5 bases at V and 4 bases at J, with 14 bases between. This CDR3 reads CASSPNSGGTEAFF. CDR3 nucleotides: TGTGCCAGCAGCCCCAATTCGGGGGGCACTGAAGCTTTCTTT.

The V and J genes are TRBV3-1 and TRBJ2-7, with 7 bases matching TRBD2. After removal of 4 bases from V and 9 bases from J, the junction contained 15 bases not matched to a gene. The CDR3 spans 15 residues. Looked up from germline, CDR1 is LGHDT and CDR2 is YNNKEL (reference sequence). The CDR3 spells CASSLGGLVARGQYF. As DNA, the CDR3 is TGTGCCAGCAGCCTGGGAGGACTAGTCGCCCGAGGGCAGTACTTC.

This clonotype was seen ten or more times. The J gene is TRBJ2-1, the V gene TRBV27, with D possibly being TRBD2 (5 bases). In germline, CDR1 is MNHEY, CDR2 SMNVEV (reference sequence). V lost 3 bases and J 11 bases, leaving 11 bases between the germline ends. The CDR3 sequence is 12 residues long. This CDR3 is CASSFPGLQQFF. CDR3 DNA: TGTGCCAGCAGTTTCCCCGGACTCCAGCAGTTCTTC.

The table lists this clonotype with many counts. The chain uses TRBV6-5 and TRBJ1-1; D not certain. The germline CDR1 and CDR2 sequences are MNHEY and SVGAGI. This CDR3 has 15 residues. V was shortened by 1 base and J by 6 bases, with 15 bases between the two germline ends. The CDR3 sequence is CASSYFPPDVAEAFF. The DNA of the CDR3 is TGTGCCAGCAGTTACTTTCCCCCTGACGTCGCTGAAGCTTTCTTT.

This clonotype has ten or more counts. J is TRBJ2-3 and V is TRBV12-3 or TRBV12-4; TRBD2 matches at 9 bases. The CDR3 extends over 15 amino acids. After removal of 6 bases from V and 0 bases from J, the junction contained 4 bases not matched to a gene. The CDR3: CASRPSGTSTDTQYF. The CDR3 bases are TGTGCCAGCAGACCTAGCGGGACTAGCACAGATACGCAGTATTTT.

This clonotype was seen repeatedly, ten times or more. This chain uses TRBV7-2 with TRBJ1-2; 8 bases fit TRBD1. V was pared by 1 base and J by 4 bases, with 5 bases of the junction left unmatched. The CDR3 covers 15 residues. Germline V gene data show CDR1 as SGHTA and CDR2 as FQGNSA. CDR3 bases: TGTGCCAGCAGCTTAGACAGGGGGGAAAGCTATGGCTACACCTTC. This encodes CASSLDRGESYGYTF.

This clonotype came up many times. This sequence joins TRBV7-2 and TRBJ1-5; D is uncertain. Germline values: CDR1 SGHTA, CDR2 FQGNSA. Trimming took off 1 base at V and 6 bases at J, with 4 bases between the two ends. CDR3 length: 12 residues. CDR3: CASSLVGQPQHF. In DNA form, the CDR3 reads TGTGCCAGCAGCTTAGTAGGTCAGCCCCAGCATTTT.

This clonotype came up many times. CDR3 region: CASSYSTPMVAGEKLFF. CDR3 sequence (DNA): TGTGCCAGCAGTTACTCGACTCCGATGGTTGCCGGTGAAAAACTGTTTTTT. The V call is TRBV6-5, the J call TRBJ1-4, with no clear D. CDR3 length: 17 amino acids. The germline V gene has CDR1 MNHEY and CDR2 SVGAGI. V was cut by 0 bases and J by 7 bases, with 18 bases left in between.

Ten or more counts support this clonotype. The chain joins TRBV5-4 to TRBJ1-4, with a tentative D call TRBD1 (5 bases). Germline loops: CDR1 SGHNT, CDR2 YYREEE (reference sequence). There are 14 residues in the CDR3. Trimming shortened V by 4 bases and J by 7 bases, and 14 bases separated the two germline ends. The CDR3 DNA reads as TGTGCCAGCAGCCCACAGGTCGGGAGTGAAAAACTGTTTTTT. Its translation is CASSPQVGSEKLFF.

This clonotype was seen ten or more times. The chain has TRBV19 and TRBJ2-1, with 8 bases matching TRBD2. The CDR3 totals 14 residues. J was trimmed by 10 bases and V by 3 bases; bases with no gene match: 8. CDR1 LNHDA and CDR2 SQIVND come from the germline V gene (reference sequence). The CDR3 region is CASSIPSGSQEQFF. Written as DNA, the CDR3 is TGTGCCAGTAGTATCCCCAGCGGGAGTCAAGAGCAGTTCTTC.

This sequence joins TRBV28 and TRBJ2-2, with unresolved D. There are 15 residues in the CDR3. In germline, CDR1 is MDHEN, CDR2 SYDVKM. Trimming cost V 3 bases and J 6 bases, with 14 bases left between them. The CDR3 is CASSLFILGSGELFF. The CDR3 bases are TGTGCCAGCAGTTTGTTCATCCTAGGGTCCGGGGAGCTGTTTTTT.

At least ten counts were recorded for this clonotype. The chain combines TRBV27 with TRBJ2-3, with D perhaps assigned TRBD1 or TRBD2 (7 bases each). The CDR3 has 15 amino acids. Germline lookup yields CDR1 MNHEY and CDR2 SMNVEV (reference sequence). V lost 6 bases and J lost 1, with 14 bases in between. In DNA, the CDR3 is TGTGCCAGCAGGCGGCAGGGGGGGGGCACAGATACGCAGTATTTT. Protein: CASRRQGGGTDTQYF.

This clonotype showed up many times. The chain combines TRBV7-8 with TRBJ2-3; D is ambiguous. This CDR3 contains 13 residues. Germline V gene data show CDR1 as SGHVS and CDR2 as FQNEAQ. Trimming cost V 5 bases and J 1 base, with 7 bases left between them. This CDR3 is CASSPVGTDTQYF. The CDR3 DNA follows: TGTGCCAGCAGCCCGGTCGGCACAGATACGCAGTATTTT.

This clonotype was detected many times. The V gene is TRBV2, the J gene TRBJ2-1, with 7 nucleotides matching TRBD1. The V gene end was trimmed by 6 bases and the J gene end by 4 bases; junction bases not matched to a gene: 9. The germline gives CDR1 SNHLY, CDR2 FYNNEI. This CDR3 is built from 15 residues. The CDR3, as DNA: TGTGCCAGCAGAGGCCGGGACAGACTGTACAATGAGCAGTTCTTC. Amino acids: CASRGRDRLYNEQFF.

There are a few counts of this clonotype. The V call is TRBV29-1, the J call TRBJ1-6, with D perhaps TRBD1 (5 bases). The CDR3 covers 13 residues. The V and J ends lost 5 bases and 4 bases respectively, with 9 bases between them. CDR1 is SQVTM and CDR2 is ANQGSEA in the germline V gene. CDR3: CSVQTDYNSPLHF. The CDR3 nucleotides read TGCAGCGTTCAGACAGATTATAATTCACCCCTCCACTTT.

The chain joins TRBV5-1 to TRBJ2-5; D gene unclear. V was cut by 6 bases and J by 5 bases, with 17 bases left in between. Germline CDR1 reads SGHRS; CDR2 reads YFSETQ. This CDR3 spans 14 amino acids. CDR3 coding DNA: TGCGCCAGCAAGACCGGCGGCGGTACGGAGACCCAGTACTTC. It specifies CASKTGGGTETQYF.